Described below is a single T cell receptor beta chain sequence and its context. Its specificity is unknown. Distinct nucleotide sequences in the sample also encode this CDR3. PCR primers comprised 60 Vbeta and 13 Jbeta primers. The authors' processing: Roughly 10 million shared chains were among the about 80 million unique TCR beta chains that a later analysis counted. TCRdb's table, derived via immunoSEQ multiplex PCR, lists solely in-frame clones and lacks some. For V, J and clone size, that table is used; D and trimming come from the DNA. The table includes about 140,000 clones, 70% to 80% detected once. The data were taken from a study of cytomegalovirus exposure and HLA in healthy donors. Whole-study results and caveats: Later, an analysis showed that TCR beta chains associated with HLA were more clonally expanded than others that were equally common. An apparent linkage of common viral pathogens to several of the most significant clusters emerged in a later analysis. Another analysis was done later, and it associated 16,951 TCR beta sequences with HLA alleles at 0.05 false discovery rate.

The sequenced material came from PBMCs. This clonotype was sampled from a woman between 18 and 30 years old in good health and CMV-seropositive.

The CDR3 coding sequence is TGTGCCAGTAGTATAGGCGGCGTTACCGGGGAGCTGTTTTTT. Protein product: CASSIGGVTGELFF. This sequence joins TRBV19 and TRBJ2-2; D ambiguous. V was trimmed by 1 base and J by 5 bases, leaving 8 bases between them. Germline CDR1 reads LNHDA; CDR2 reads SQIVND (reference sequence). The CDR3 is 14 amino acids.